The present entry profiles one TCR beta chain with its context. RNA was extracted from bulk tissue without any cell sorting. The library came from three nested PCR rounds adapted from ARM-PCR protocols. One entry per CDR3 protein, called by TCRdb with MiXCR from the multiplex PCR reads. Among approximately 65,000 distinct CDR3 sequences listed, about 61% were seen once. The data originate from a study of tumor and adjacent non-tumor tissue in lung cancer. Overall study: Patients comprised some eleven adenocarcinoma, a couple of squamous cell carcinoma and 1 small cell lung cancer. On average, productive TCRbeta reads reached about 4.17 million per sample.

There are 15 residues in the CDR3. V was clipped by 9 bases and J by 1 base, with 16 bases between them. The germline V gene encodes CDR1 SGHVS and CDR2 FQNEAQ. The sequenced sample was lung tumor tissue. This TCR derives from a man over 45 with non-small cell lung cancer. This chain connects TRBV7-8 to TRBJ2-1; D is undetermined. This CDR3 is CARSPRIRSYNEQFF. The DNA for the CDR3 is TGTGCCAGGAGCCCTCGGATCAGGTCCTACAATGAGCAGTTCTTC.